Detailed here is one TCR beta chain. Any patient presenting with uncontrolled infection, other autoimmune disease, pregnancy or lactation was left out. Diagnoses were established using clinical symptoms, serum thyroxine and TRAb, thyroid ultrasound and orbital computed tomography. The entry originates in a study of T cells in Graves' hyperthyroidism and ophthalmopathy. Researchers took RNA transcripts and amplified the TCR beta CDR3 regions from them. Initially, a first-round RT-PCR of the TCR CDR3 employed the HTBI primer set. TCRdb passed the multiplex PCR reads through MiXCR, listing each CDR3 protein once. The sample records around 580,000 distinct CDR3 sequences, roughly 46% being singletons. The V gene lost 6 bases and the J gene lost 7 bases, with 18 bases spanning the gap. The CDR3 is made up of 14 amino acids.

This clonotype was sampled from a woman between 18 and 29 years old with Graves' hyperthyroidism. The chain has TRBV7-1 and TRBJ1-1; D is ambiguous. TRBV7-1 is given ORF status, its function remaining uncertain. Specimen: peripheral blood or thyroid tissue (not recorded which). In nucleotides, the CDR3 is TGTGCCAGCAGTCCCAGCGGGAGGCCAGGTGAAGCTTTCTTT. Translated, it gives CASSPSGRPGEAFF.